Reported below is one T cell receptor (beta chain). Its cognate antigen is unknown. Assay: immunoSEQ multiplex PCR; the TCRdb copy retains only in-frame clones and omits some. The sample includes tens of thousands of clones, 60% to 85% of them seen just once. Antigen-specific CD4+ T cells were expanded (with viral peptide pools) by the ViraFEST assay ahead of sequencing. Following culture for around 9 days, CD4+ T cells were isolated. Vaccine recipients lacked prior SARS-CoV-2 infection and had negative nucleocapsid antibodies. This CDR3 is 14 amino acids long. Trimming cost V 8 bases and J 0 bases; bases outside gene matches: 4. Germline V lookup: CDR1 MNHNY, CDR2 SVGAGI (reference sequence). These data belong to a study of vaccination effects on CD4 cells after COVID-19. Findings and caveats of the study: Few convalescent patients were studied, and early post-infection samples were lacking.

Sequences were derived from CD4+ T cells from PBMCs cultured with SARS-CoV-2 spike peptides, sampled before COVID-19 vaccination. This clonotype was sampled from a human donor who received a COVID-19 vaccine. V is TRBV6-6 and J is TRBJ1-3; 7 bases are shared with TRBD1. CDR3 DNA: TGTGCCAGCCGGACAGGCACCTCTGGAAACACCATATATTTT. This codes for CASRTGTSGNTIYF.